This T cell receptor (beta chain) was captured in a study of shared clonotypes between healthy human individuals. Study-wide context: The people who gave samples were two women and a few men aged 18 to 49.

For every subset, genomic DNA was evenly distributed across several immunoSEQ plates. TCRdb keeps only in-frame clones here, not all; method: immunoSEQ multiplex PCR. The profile shows about a million clones, around three quarters of them singletons. A remark on this clone: The antigen remains undetermined.

Germline trimming cut 3 bases from V and 4 bases from J; bases unmatched to any gene: 9. This CDR3 comprises 16 residues. Germline-derived CDR1 and CDR2 are KGHSH and LQKENI. Broader study findings: Shared clonotypes across all four donors exceeded non-shared ones in generation probability. Naive subsets usually exceeded memory subsets in estimated richness.

The V call is TRBV18, the J call TRBJ1-5, with 7 bases aligning to TRBD1. The TCR sequence derives from a man aged 18 to 29 in good health. Some clones in this sample may be carry-over from other donors' samples. Sequencing was done on a sample of memory CD4+ T cells from PBMCs. Documented subset: CD45RA-negative fraction. The CDR3 sequence is CASSPTGAGGNQPQHF. The CDR3 DNA sequence: TGTGCCAGCTCACCTACGGGGGCAGGGGGTAATCAGCCCCAGCATTTT.